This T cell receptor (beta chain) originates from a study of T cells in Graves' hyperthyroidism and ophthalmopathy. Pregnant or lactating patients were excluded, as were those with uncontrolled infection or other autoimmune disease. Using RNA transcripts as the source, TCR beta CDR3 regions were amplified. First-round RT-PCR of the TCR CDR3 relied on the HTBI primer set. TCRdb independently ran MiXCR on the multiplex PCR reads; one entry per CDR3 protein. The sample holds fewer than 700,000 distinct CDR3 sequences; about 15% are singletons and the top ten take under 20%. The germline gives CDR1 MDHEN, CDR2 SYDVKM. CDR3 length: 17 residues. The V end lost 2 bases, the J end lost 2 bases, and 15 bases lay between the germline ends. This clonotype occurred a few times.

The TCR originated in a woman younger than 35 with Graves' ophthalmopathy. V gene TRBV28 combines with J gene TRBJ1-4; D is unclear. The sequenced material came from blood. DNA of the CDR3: TGTGCCAGCAGTTTACTTGGCTTTAAAGCGACTAATGAAAAACTGTTTTTT. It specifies CASSLLGFKATNEKLFF.